Below, 23 T cell receptor beta chains from the same sample are listed, as sequenced in a study of blood T cell repertoires in COVID-19. Some clones are missing from TCRdb's copy, which holds only in-frame ones; the method was immunoSEQ multiplex PCR. Of approximately 68,000 clones in the sample, 83% were seen once. The sequencing input was peripheral blood. The receptors stem from a woman aged 60-75 years with acute or convalescent COVID-19.

V gene TRBV6-2 or TRBV6-3 combines with J gene TRBJ2-7; possibly TRBD2 for D (6 bases). Germline V CDR1 and CDR2: MNHEY, SVGEGT. The V end was cut by 0 bases, the J end by 0 bases, with 12 bases between. The CDR3 length is 16 residues. CDR3 nucleotides: TGTGCCAGCAGTTACTCGAGATCCGGGAGCTCCTACGAGCAGTACTTC. Protein sequence: CASSYSRSGSSYEQYF.

The J gene is TRBJ2-2, the V gene TRBV11-2; 7 bases align to TRBD2. The CDR3 consists of 14 residues. Trimming took 7 bases from V and 4 from J; bases not matched to a gene: 6. In germline, CDR1 is SGHAT, CDR2 FQNNGV. The CDR3 reads CASTSGGSTGELFF. In nucleotides, the CDR3 is TGTGCCAGCACCTCCGGGGGGAGCACCGGGGAGCTGTTTTTT.

This clone was seen a handful of times. The chain has TRBV20-1 and TRBJ2-7; D tentatively fits TRBD1 or TRBD2 (6 bases each). Germline CDR1 and CDR2: DFQATT and SNEGSKA (reference sequence). The ends were cut back, 3 bases at V and 0 bases at J, with 18 bases in the middle. This CDR3 spans 16 amino acids. CDR3 nucleotides: TGCAGTGCTAGTGGAGGGGTTTCCAGGGGCTCCTACGAGCAGTACTTC. Residues: CSASGGVSRGSYEQYF.

The chain recombines TRBV19 with TRBJ2-3, with a tentative D call TRBD2 (6 bases). This CDR3 has 17 residues. The germline V gene encodes CDR1 LNHDA and CDR2 SQIVND (reference sequence). Trimming removed 5 bases at V and 0 bases at J, with 18 bases between. The chain's CDR3 is CASSAVRTGVSTDTQYF. The CDR3 DNA is TGTGCCAGTAGTGCCGTTAGAACGGGGGTCAGCACAGATACGCAGTATTTT.

The chain couples TRBV7-2 to TRBJ1-2, with 7 bases lining up with TRBD1. The V gene end was trimmed by 5 bases and the J gene end by 5 bases; junction bases not matched to a gene: 8. Germline V lookup: CDR1 SGHTA, CDR2 FQGNSA. The CDR3 has 14 amino acids. Here the CDR3 DNA reads TGTGCCAGCAGCACCGCGACAGGGAGTTATGGCTACACCTTC. Translated, it gives CASSTATGSYGYTF. The entire variable domain, with the rest obtained from reference TRBV7-2 and TRBJ1-2, is as follows: GAGVSQSPSNKVTEKGKDVELRCDPISGHTALYWYRQSLGQGLEFLIYFQGNSAPDKSGLPSDRFSAERTGGSVSTLTIQRTQQEDSAVYLCASSTATGSYGYTFGSGTRLTVV.

The V call is TRBV6-5, the J call TRBJ1-1, with D possibly being TRBD1 (6 bases). The CDR3 totals 16 residues. Germline V gene lookup returns CDR1 MNHEY and CDR2 SVGAGI. The germline V and J ends were trimmed by 2 bases and 0 bases, with 13 bases remaining between them. The CDR3, as DNA: TGTGCCAGCAGTTACAAAGGCGCAGGGGTGAACACTGAAGCTTTCTTT. This sequence encodes CASSYKGAGVNTEAFF.

The rearrangement uses TRBV5-1 and TRBJ1-1; no firm D call. CDR1 and CDR2 from the germline V gene are SGHRS and YFSETQ. The CDR3 contains 14 residues. V lost 3 bases to trimming and J lost 2 bases, with 11 bases between them. CDR3 sequence (DNA): TGCGCCAGCAGCTGGAATGCGGGAAACACTGAAGCTTTCTTT. It is translated as CASSWNAGNTEAFF.

This chain links TRBV29-1 with TRBJ1-1; possible D gene TRBD1, 6 bases. The CDR3 runs 14 residues. Germline V gene data show CDR1 as SQVTM and CDR2 as ANQGSEA. With 1 base removed from V and 5 bases from J, the gap between germline ends came to 14 bases. The CDR3 sequence is CSVEGYSGETEAFF. CDR3 nucleotides: TGCAGCGTTGAAGGGTATTCAGGGGAGACTGAAGCTTTCTTT.

The gene calls are TRBV15 and TRBJ1-6; D gene unclear. Germline V lookup: CDR1 LNHNV, CDR2 YYDKDF (reference sequence). The CDR3 is made up of 19 amino acids. Trimming shortened V by 1 base and J by 0 bases, and 16 bases separated the two germline ends. This chain's CDR3 is CATSRVSWVGGSYNSPLHF. As DNA, the CDR3 is TGTGCCACCAGCAGAGTCTCGTGGGTGGGAGGCTCCTATAATTCACCCCTCCACTTT.

The chain recombines TRBV27 with TRBJ2-7, with TRBD1 matching over 7 bases. This CDR3 region has 13 residues. Per the germline V gene, CDR1 is MNHEY and CDR2 is SMNVEV (reference sequence). The V segment lost 6 bases and the J segment 2 bases; nucleotides outside the gene matches: 4. The CDR3 loop reads CASRGTDPYEQYF. Written as DNA, the CDR3 is TGTGCCAGCAGAGGGACAGACCCCTACGAGCAGTACTTC.

This chain connects TRBV4-1 to TRBJ2-2; 7 bases match TRBD1. J lost 4 bases, V lost 4 bases, and 12 bases had no gene match. CDR3 length: 17 residues. Germline CDR1 is MGHRA and CDR2 is YSYEKL. In nucleotides, the CDR3 is TGCGCCAGCAGCCCGAATCTCGCCAGGGGGACCACCGGGGAGCTGTTTTTT. It translates to CASSPNLARGTTGELFF.

The gene calls are TRBV5-4 and TRBJ2-2, with unresolved D. The CDR3 is 13 amino acids. Germline-derived CDR1 and CDR2 are SGHNT and YYREEE (reference sequence). Between the trimmed V and J ends, which lost 0 bases and 5 bases, there was a span of 5 bases. In nucleotides, the CDR3 is TGTGCCAGCAGCTTGGCCCAAACCGGGGAGCTGTTTTTT. This sequence encodes CASSLAQTGELFF. The full variable domain, completed using reference TRBV5-4 and TRBJ2-2, is ETGVTQSPTHLIKTRGQQVTLRCSSQSGHNTVSWYQQALGQGPQFIFQYYREEENGRGNFPPRFSGLQFPNYSSELNVNALELDDSALYLCASSLAQTGELFFGEGSRLTVL.

The rearrangement uses TRBV7-3 and TRBJ1-1; possibly TRBD1 for D (6 bases). Germline V gene lookup returns CDR1 SGHTA and CDR2 FQGTGA. V lost 2 bases, J lost 4 bases, and 8 bases lay in between. The CDR3 has 13 amino acids. The CDR3, as DNA: TGTGCCAGCAGCTTACAGGGGACCACTGAAGCTTTCTTT. Protein: CASSLQGTTEAFF.

The genes are TRBV5-4 and TRBJ2-1, with 8 positions matching TRBD1. The CDR3 spans 14 residues. J lost 5 bases, V lost 4 bases, and 5 bases had no gene match. Germline CDR1 and CDR2: SGHNT and YYREEE (reference sequence). In nucleotides, the CDR3 is TGTGCCAGCAGCCCGGGACAGGTTAACAATGAGCAGTTCTTC. It is translated as CASSPGQVNNEQFF.

The J gene is TRBJ2-1, the V gene TRBV5-6; 9 nucleotides align to TRBD2. V dropped 1 base and J dropped 4; count of bases not matched to a gene: 12. This CDR3 is built from 18 residues. Germline lookup yields CDR1 SGHDT and CDR2 YYEEEE. The CDR3 spells CASSLLGGASGVYNEQFF. CDR3 sequence (DNA): TGTGCCAGCAGCTTGCTAGGGGGTGCTAGCGGGGTTTACAATGAGCAGTTCTTC.

This rearrangement joins TRBV19 to TRBJ2-6; D is uncertain. Trimming left V 3 bases short and J 4 bases short, with 10 bases between. Germline V gene data show CDR1 as LNHDA and CDR2 as SQIVND (reference sequence). The CDR3 covers 15 residues. CDR3: CASSIVAVGANVLTF. The CDR3 nucleotides are TGTGCCAGTAGTATCGTGGCGGTGGGGGCCAACGTCCTGACTTTC.

The genes are TRBV6-2 or TRBV6-3 and TRBJ2-1; 11 bases align to TRBD2. Germline V gene sequence: CDR1 MNHEY, CDR2 SVGEGT. The CDR3 covers 15 residues. V lost 5 bases, J lost 6 bases, and 6 bases stayed unmatched. The CDR3 loop reads CASSKLAGEVNEQFF. CDR3 coding DNA: TGTGCCAGCAGTAAACTAGCGGGGGAGGTCAATGAGCAGTTCTTC.

The V and J genes are TRBV2 and TRBJ1-2; TRBD1 matches at 7 bases. In germline, CDR1 is SNHLY, CDR2 FYNNEI. This CDR3 contains 13 residues. V lost 7 bases to trimming and J lost 7 bases; unmatched junction nucleotides: 9. The CDR3 is CASTSKGGLGYTF. CDR3 sequence (DNA): TGTGCCAGCACCAGCAAAGGGGGCCTTGGCTACACCTTC.

The V and J genes are TRBV5-1 and TRBJ1-5; no clear D gene. The CDR3 is made up of 15 amino acids. Germline values: CDR1 SGHRS, CDR2 YFSETQ. Trimming removed 0 bases at V and 2 bases at J, with 9 bases between. The CDR3 DNA reads as TGCGCCAGCAGCTTGGAAGGAGGAGGCAATCAGCCCCAGCATTTT. Its translation: CASSLEGGGNQPQHF. Full variable domain (missing parts from reference TRBV5-1 and TRBJ1-5): KAGVTQTPRYLIKTRGQQVTLSCSPISGHRSVSWYQQTPGQGLQFLFEYFSETQRNKGNFPGRFSGRQFSNSRSEMNVSTLELGDSALYLCASSLEGGGNQPQHFGDGTRLSIL.

Here the CDR3 reads CASSIDEGGGARELFF. CDR3 nucleotide sequence: TGTGCCAGCAGCATTGATGAGGGCGGGGGAGCCCGGGAGCTGTTTTTT. The chain recombines TRBV21-1 with TRBJ2-2; the D call in the table, TRBD2, was not verified against the DNA. TRBV21-1 is classified as a pseudogene. CDR3 size: 16 residues.

The chain joins TRBV15 to TRBJ1-1, with TRBD1 matching over 8 bases. The V gene's germline CDR1 is LNHNV and CDR2 YYDKDF (reference sequence). The trim removed 7 bases at V and 1 base at J, leaving 5 bases unmatched. This CDR3 is 14 amino acids long. The CDR3 bases are TGTGCCACCACTCTCGGACAGGGGAACACTGAAGCTTTCTTT. Translating gives CATTLGQGNTEAFF.

This clone occurred a few times. CDR3 DNA: TGCGCCAGCAGCCTAGTTGGGACAGAGAACACCGGGGAGCTGTTTTTT. As protein: CASSLVGTENTGELFF. The rearrangement joins TRBV5-1 to TRBJ2-2, with 7 bases matching TRBD1. Germline assignment: CDR1 SGHRS and CDR2 YFSETQ. Trimming took 4 bases from V and 1 from J; bases not matched to a gene: 7. This CDR3 has 16 residues.

The rearrangement uses TRBV7-9 and TRBJ1-6; 7 bases match TRBD1. V lost 3 bases and J lost 7; bases outside the gene matches: 6. The CDR3 consists of 15 residues. Looked up from germline, CDR1 is SEHNR and CDR2 is FQNEAQ (reference sequence). The CDR3 loop is CASSFGQVWNSPLHF. In DNA, the CDR3 is TGTGCCAGCAGCTTCGGACAGGTGTGGAATTCACCCCTCCACTTT.